This TCR beta chain was sequenced for a study of T cell responses to AZD1222 COVID-19 vaccine (dated by TCRdb to the early 2020s). Regarding the complete study: AZD1222 recipients whose second dose came at about 4 weeks and those whose second dose came at about 12 weeks were combined into one group, since spike-specific TCR depth and breadth did not differ between the two schedules. TCR sequencing covered approximately 230 trial participants: 200 to 220 given two doses of AZD1222 and around 26 given two doses of MenACWY control vaccine. Trial participants were enrolled by age into subgroups of 18-55, 56-69 and 70-plus years, and roughly 160, 29 and 62 TCR-sequenced participants, respectively, were included in these subgroups. What the research found in general, with its limitations: Reportedly, close to half of the unique spike-specific TCRs recognized epitopes lying outside the regions that are mutated in the B.1.351 and B.1.1.7 variants. Only 5 to 7 AZD1222 recipients were SARS-CoV-2 seropositive at baseline, limiting conclusions about previously exposed vaccinees. The vaccine-associated CD4 TCRs covered the entire spike protein, and the dominant responses fell in regions 160-218 and 743-854. Because no samples from the day 14 peak response were available, repertoires could be characterized only after the peak T cell response. Most participants were white British and females outnumbered males, and the authors suggested that clonal diversity may have been underestimated. After two AZD1222 doses, both the breadth and the depth of spike-specific TCRs were significantly higher than at day 0 and than in MenACWY recipients. In the small 56-69-year group, the increase in depth fell short of significance, most likely because of low power.

Reading the label with the study, this specimen's time point is: baseline before first vaccination. Vaccinee samples came from UK trials COV001 and COV002, including a single-blind randomized controlled phase 2/3 trial of AZD1222 (ChAdOx1 nCoV-19) in healthy adults. For TCRbeta chain sequencing, PBMC samples were collected from trial participants at day 0 and at day 28 after the second dose. Notes on this clone: This clone's antigen is unknown. There are no base qualities to consult, and no much larger clone falls within one base.

The CDR3 regions of human TCRbeta chains were analyzed by immunosequencing. As for how the authors treated the data: Repertoire TCRs were checked for matches against a reference library of SARS-CoV-2-specific TCRs that had been generated using the MIRA antigen-specificity platform. Breadth was defined as the fraction of unique TCRs that were SARS-CoV-2-associated, and depth was defined as the fraction of total T cells that were SARS-CoV-2-associated. Using the MIRA data, each spike-specific TCR was mapped to the spike region that the TCR reacts to and placed in a CD4 or CD8 class. Log10-transformed breadth and depth values were compared by one-way ANOVA with Sidak's multiple comparisons tests. This immuneACCESS table, as held by TCRdb, lists in-frame sequences with V and J called but not all clones. Of the missing ones, under half trace to an unresolved V gene in checked studies; the others have no known cause. D and trimming were read from the DNA, whereas the V and J calls and clone size are those reported in that table. A total of about 92,000 clones appear in this sample, 65% to 90% of them only once. The ten largest clones take up more than 8.5% of the sample.

The specimen comprised peripheral blood, sampled on day 0 of AZD1222 vaccination. The receptor was derived from an adult in good health.

The CDR3: CASSFPLQSYSGNTIYF. The DNA is as follows: TGTGCCAGCAGTTTTCCGTTACAGTCGTACTCTGGAAACACCATATATTTT. The receptor chain draws on TRBV28 and TRBJ1-3; no D segment can be confidently identified. CDR1 and CDR2 were assigned from the germline V gene as MDHEN and SYDVKM. V sheds 3 bases and J sheds 0 bases, leaving 15 bases between their ends. CDR3 length: 17 amino acids, cysteine to phenylalanine. Only the CDR3 DNA stays, 51 bases, in frame from base 1.